A few counts support the clone carrying this T cell receptor beta chain. As yet, its antigen is unknown. Unmatched junction bases numbered 7, after V lost 6 bases and J lost 2 bases. The CDR3 is 14 amino acids. Per the germline V gene, CDR1 is SEHNR and CDR2 is FQNEAQ (reference sequence). This sample was taken from a study of T cells in Graves' hyperthyroidism and ophthalmopathy. Not enrolled were patients with uncontrolled infection, other autoimmune disease, pregnancy or lactation. PBMCs stemmed from around 10 ml fresh peripheral blood. Study-wide results and caveats: Blood samples included most of the expanded thyroid clonotypes exceeding 0.001.

Regions amplified from RNA transcripts were the TCR beta CDR3 regions. The HTBI primer set served for first-round RT-PCR of the TCR CDR3. Via MiXCR, TCRdb re-called the multiplex PCR reads, giving one row per CDR3 protein. The sample holds about 500,000 distinct CDR3 sequences, around 15% seen once. The chain couples TRBV7-9 to TRBJ2-7, with 7 positions matching TRBD1. This clonotype was obtained from a woman aged 30 to 39 with Graves' ophthalmopathy. Sequenced: blood. The CDR3 nucleotides read TGTGCCAGCAGGACGACAGGGTACCCCTACGAGCAGTACTTC. Its protein is CASRTTGYPYEQYF. Combining the CDR3 with reference TRBV7-9 and TRBJ2-7 gives the whole variable domain DTGVSQNPRHKITKRGQNVTFRCDPISEHNRLYWYRQTLGQGPEFLTYFQNEAQLEKSRLLSDRFSAERPKGSFSTLEIQRTEQGDSAMYLCASRTTGYPYEQYFGPGTRLTVT.